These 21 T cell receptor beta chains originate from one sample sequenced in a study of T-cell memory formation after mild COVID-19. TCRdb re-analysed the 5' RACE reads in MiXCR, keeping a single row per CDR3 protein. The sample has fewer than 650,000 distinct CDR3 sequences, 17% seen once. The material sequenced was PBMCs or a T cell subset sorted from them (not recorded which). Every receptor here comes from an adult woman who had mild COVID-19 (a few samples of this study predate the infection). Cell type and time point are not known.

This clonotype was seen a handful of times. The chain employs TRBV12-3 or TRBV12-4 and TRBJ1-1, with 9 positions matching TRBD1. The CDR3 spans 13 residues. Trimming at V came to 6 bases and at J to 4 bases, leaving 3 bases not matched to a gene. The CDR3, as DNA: TGTGCCAGCAGGGGACAGGGAGCCACTGAAGCTTTCTTT. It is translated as CASRGQGATEAFF.

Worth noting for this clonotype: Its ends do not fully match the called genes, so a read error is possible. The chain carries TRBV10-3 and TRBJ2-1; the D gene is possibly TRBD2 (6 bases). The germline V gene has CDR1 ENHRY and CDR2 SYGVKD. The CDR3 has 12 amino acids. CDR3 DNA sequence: TGTGCCATCAGTTCTACGGGGGAGAACACCTCCTTC. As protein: CAISSTGENTSF.

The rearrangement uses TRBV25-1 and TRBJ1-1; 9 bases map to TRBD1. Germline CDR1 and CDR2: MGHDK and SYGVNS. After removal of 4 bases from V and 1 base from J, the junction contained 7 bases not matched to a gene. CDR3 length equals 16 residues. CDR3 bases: TGTGCCAGCAGTGGGAGTCCGGGACAGGGGAACACTGAAGCTTTCTTT. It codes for CASSGSPGQGNTEAFF.

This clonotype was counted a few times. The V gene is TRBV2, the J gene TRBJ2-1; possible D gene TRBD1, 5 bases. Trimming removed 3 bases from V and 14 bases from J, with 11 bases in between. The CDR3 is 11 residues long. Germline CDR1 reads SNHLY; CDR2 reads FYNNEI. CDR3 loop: CASSETVRKFF. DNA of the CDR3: TGTGCCAGCAGTGAGACAGTTCGGAAGTTCTTC.

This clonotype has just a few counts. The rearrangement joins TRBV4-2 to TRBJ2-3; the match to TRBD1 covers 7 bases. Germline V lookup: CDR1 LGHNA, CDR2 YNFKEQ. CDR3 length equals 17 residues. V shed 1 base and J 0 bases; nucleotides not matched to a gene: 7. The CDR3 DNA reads TGTGCCAGCAGCCAAGTACAGGGGACCCCTAGCACAGATACGCAGTATTTT. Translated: CASSQVQGTPSTDTQYF.

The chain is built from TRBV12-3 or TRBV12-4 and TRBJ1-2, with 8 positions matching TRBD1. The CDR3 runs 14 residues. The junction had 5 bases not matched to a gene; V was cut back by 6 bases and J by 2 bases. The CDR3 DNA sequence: TGTGCCAGCAGGCAACAGGGGGGGAACTATGGCTACACCTTC. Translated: CASRQQGGNYGYTF.

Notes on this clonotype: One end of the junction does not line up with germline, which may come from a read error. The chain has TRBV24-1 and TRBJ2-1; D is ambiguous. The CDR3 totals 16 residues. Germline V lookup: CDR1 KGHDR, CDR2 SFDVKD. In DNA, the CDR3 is TGTGCCACCAGTGATTTGTTGGGGTCGTCCTACAGTGAGCAGTTCTTC. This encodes CATSDLLGSSYSEQFF.

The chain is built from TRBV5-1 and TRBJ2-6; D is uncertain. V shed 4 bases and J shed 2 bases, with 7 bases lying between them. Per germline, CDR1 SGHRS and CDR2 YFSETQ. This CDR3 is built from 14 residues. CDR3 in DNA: TGCGCCAGCAGCGAGTATGCTGGGGCCAACGTCCTGACTTTC. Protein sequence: CASSEYAGANVLTF.

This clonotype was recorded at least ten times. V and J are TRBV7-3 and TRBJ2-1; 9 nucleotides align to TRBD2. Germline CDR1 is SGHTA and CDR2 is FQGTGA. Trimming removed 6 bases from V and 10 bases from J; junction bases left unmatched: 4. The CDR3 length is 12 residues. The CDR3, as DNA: TGTGCCAGCAGTCGTAGCGGGAGCGAGCAGTTCTTC. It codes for CASSRSGSEQFF. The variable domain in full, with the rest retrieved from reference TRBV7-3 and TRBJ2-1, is GAGVSQTPSNKVTEKGKYVELRCDPISGHTALYWYRQSLGQGPEFLIYFQGTGAADDSGLPNDRFFAVRPEGSVSTLKIQRTERGDSAVYLCASSRSGSEQFFGPGTRLTVL.

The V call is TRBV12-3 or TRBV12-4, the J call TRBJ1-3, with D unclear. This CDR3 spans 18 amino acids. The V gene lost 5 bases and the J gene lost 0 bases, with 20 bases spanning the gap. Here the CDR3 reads CASSRVAGGLRSGNTIYF. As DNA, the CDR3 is TGTGCCAGCAGTCGGGTCGCGGGCGGTCTTCGCTCTGGAAACACCATATATTTT.

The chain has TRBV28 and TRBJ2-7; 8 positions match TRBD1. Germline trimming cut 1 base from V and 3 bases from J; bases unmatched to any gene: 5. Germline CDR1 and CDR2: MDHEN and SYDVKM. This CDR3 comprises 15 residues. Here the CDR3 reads CASSLSSTGDYEQYF. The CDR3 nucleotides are TGTGCCAGCAGTTTATCTTCGACAGGGGACTACGAGCAGTACTTC. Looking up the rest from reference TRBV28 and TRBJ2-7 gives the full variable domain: DVKVTQSSRYLVKRTGEKVFLECVQDMDHENMFWYRQDPGLGLRLIYFSYDVKMKEKGDIPEGYSVSREKKERFSLILESASTNQTSMYLCASSLSSTGDYEQYFGPGTRLTVT.

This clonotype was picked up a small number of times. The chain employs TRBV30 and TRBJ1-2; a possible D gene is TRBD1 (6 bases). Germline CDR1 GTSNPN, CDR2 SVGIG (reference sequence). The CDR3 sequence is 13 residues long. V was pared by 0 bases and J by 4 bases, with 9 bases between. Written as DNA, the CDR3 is TGTGCCTGGAGTGTGTGGACAGCCTATGGCTACACCTTC. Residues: CAWSVWTAYGYTF.

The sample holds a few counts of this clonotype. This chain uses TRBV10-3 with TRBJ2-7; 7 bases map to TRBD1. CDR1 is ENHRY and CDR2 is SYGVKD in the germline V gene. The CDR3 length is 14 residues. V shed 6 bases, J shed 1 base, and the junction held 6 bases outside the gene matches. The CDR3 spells CAIRDRVSSYEQYF. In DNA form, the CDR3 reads TGTGCCATCAGAGACAGGGTTTCTTCCTACGAGCAGTACTTC.

This CDR3 is CASSLSGPRHTEAFF. The CDR3 nucleotides are TGCGCCAGCAGCTTATCAGGACCCCGGCACACTGAAGCTTTCTTT. This chain uses TRBV5-1 with TRBJ1-1; D is ambiguous. V was shortened by 2 bases and J by 3 bases, with 14 bases between the two germline ends. From germline, CDR1 is SGHRS and CDR2 YFSETQ. This CDR3 spans 15 amino acids. The full variable domain, in which reference TRBV5-1 and TRBJ1-1 provide the parts outside the CDR3, is KAGVTQTPRYLIKTRGQQVTLSCSPISGHRSVSWYQQTPGQGLQFLFEYFSETQRNKGNFPGRFSGRQFSNSRSEMNVSTLELGDSALYLCASSLSGPRHTEAFFGQGTRLTVV.

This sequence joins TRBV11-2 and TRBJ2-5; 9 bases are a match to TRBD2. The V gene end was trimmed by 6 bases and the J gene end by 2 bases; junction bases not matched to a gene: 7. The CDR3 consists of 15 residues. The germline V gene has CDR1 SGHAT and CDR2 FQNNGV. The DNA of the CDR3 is TGTGCCAGCAGTTATAGCGGGGGTGAGCAAGAGACCCAGTACTTC. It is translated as CASSYSGGEQETQYF. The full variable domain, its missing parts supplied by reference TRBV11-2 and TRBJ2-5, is EAGVAQSPRYKIIEKRQSVAFWCNPISGHATLYWYQQILGQGPKLLIQFQNNGVVDDSQLPKDRFSAERLKGVDSTLKIQPAKLEDSAVYLCASSYSGGEQETQYFGPGTRLLVL.

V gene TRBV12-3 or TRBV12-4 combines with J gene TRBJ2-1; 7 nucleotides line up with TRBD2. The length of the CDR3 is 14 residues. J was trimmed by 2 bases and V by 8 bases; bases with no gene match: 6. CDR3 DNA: TGTGCCAGCTCTCTAGCGGAAGCCTACAATGAGCAGTTCTTC. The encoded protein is CASSLAEAYNEQFF.

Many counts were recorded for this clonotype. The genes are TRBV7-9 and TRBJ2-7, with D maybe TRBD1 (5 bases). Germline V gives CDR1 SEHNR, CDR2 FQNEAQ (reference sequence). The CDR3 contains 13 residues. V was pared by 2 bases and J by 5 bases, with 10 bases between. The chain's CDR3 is CASSLSGMHEQYF. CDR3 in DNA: TGTGCCAGCAGCTTATCAGGGATGCACGAGCAGTACTTC.

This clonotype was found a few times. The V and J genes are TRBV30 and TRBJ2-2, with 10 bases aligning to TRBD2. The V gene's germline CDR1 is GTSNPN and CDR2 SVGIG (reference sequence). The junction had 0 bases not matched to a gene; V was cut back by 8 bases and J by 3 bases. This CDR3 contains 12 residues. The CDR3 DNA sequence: TGTGCCCTAGCGGGGGACACCGGGGAGCTGTTTTTT. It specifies CALAGDTGELFF.

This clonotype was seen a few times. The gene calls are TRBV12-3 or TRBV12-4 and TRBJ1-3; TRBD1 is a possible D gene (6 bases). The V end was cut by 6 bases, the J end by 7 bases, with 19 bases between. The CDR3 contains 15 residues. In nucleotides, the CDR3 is TGTGCCAGCAGATACGCCGGGACAATCATCAACACCATATATTTT. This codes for CASRYAGTIINTIYF.

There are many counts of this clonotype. The CDR3 protein is CAISDGGHTDTQYF. For the CDR3, the DNA is TGTGCCATCAGTGATGGCGGTCACACAGATACGCAGTATTTT. This chain connects TRBV10-3 to TRBJ2-3, with no clear D. Trimming took off 3 bases at V and 2 bases at J, with 9 bases between the two ends. Germline assignment: CDR1 ENHRY and CDR2 SYGVKD. The CDR3 length is 14 residues.

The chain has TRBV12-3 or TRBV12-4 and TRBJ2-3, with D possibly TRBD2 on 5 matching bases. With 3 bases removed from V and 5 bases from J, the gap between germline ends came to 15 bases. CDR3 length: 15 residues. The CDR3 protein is CASSFGRGSKDTQYF. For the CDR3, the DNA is TGTGCCAGCAGTTTTGGACGGGGTAGTAAAGATACGCAGTATTTT.